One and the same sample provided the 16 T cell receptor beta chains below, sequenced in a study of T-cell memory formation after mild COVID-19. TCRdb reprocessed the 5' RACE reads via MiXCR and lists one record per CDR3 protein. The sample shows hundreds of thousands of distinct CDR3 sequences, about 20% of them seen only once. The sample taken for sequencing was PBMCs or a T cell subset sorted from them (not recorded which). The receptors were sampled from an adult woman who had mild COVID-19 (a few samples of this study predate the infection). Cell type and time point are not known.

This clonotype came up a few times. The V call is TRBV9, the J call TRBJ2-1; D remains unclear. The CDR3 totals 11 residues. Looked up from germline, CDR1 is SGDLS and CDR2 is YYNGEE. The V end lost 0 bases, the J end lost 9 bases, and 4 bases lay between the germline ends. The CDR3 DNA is TGTGCCAGCAGCGTAGATAGTGAGCAGTTCTTC. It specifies CASSVDSEQFF.

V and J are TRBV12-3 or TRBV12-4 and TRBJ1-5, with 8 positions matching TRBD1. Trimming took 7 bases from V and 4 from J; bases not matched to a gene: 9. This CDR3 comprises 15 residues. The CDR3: CASTQRTGSNQPQHF. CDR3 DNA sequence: TGTGCCAGCACCCAAAGGACAGGGTCAAATCAGCCCCAGCATTTT.

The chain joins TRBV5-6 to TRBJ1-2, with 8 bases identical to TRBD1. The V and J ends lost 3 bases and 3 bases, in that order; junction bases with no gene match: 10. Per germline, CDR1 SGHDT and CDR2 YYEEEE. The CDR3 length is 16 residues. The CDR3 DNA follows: TGTGCCAGCAGCTCCCCGGGACAGGCCTACTACTATGGCTACACCTTC. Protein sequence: CASSSPGQAYYYGYTF.

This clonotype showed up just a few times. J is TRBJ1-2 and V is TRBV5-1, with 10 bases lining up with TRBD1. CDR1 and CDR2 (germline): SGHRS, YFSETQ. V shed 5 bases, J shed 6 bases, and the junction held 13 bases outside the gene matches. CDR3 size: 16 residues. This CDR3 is CASSFTTPGTGDGYTF. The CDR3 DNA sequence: TGCGCCAGCAGTTTTACTACACCCGGGACAGGGGATGGCTACACCTTC.

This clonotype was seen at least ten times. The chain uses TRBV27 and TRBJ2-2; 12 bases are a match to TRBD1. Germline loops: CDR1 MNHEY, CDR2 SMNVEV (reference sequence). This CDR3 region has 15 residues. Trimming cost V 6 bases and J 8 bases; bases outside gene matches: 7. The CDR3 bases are TGTGCCAGCAGGGGACAGGGGGCGATCCCGGGGGAGCTGTTTTTT. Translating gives CASRGQGAIPGELFF.

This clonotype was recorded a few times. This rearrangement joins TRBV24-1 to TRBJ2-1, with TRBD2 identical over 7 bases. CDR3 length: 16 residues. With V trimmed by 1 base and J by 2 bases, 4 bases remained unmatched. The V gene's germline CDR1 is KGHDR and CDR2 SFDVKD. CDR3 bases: TGTGCCACCAGTGATTTAGAAGCGGGGACCTACAATGAGCAGTTCTTC. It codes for CATSDLEAGTYNEQFF.

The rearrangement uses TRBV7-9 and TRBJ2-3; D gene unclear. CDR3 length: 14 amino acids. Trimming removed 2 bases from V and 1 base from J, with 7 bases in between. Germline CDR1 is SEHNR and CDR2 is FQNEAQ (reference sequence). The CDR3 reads CASSLRSGTDTQYF. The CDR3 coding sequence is TGTGCCAGCAGCTTAAGATCTGGCACAGATACGCAGTATTTT.

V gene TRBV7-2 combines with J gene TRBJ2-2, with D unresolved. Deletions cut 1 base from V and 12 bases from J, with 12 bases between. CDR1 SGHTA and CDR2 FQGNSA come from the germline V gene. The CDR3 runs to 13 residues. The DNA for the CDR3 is TGTGCCAGCAGCTTAGACCAACCTCCCCAGCTGTTTTTT. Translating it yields CASSLDQPPQLFF.

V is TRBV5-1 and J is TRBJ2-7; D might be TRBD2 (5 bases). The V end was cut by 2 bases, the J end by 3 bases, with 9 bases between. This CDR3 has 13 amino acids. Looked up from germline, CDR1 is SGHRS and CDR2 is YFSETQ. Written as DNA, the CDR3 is TGCGCCAGCAGCTTATTGGGAGACTACGAGCAGTACTTC. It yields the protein CASSLLGDYEQYF.

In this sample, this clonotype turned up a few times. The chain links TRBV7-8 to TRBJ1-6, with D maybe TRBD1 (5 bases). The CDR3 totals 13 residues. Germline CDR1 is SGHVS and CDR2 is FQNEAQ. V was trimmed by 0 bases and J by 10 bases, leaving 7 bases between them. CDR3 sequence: CASSLAKGSPLHF. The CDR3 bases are TGTGCCAGCAGCTTAGCGAAGGGGTCACCCCTCCACTTT. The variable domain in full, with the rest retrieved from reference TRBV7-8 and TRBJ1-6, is GAGVSQSPRYKVAKRGQDVALRCDPISGHVSLFWYQQALGQGPEFLTYFQNEAQLDKSGLPSDRFFAERPEGSVSTLKIQRTQQEDSAVYLCASSLAKGSPLHFGNGTRLTVT.

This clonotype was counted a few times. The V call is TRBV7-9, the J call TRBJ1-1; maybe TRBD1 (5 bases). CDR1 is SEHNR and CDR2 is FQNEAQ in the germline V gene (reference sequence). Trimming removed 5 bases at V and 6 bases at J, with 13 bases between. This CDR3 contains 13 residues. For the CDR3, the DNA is TGTGCCAGCAGCGTAGGGACTGCCGCTGAAGCTTTCTTT. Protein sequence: CASSVGTAAEAFF.

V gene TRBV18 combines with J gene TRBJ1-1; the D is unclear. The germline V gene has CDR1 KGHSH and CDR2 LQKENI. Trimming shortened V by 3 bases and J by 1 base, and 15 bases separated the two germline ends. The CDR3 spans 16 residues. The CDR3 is CASSPSRRTGNTEAFF. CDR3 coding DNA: TGTGCCAGCTCACCGAGCCGCCGGACCGGGAACACTGAAGCTTTCTTT.

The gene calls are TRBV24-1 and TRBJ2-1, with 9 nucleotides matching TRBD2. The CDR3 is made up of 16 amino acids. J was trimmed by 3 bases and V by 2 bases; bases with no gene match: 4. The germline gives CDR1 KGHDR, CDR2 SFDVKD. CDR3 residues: CATSDSGTSYYNEQFF. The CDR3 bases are TGTGCCACCAGTGATTCCGGGACTAGCTACTACAATGAGCAGTTCTTC.

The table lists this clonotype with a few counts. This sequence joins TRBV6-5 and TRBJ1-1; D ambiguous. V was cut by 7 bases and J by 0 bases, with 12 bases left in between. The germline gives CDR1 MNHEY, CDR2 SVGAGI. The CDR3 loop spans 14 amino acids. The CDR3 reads CASTSPHLNTEAFF. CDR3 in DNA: TGTGCCAGCACTTCGCCGCATTTGAACACTGAAGCTTTCTTT.

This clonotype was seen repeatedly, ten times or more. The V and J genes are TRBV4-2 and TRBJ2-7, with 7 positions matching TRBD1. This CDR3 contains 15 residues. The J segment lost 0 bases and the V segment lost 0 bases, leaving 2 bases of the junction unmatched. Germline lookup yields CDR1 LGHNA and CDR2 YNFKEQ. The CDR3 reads CASSQEQGSSYEQYF. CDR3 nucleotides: TGTGCCAGCAGCCAAGAACAGGGGAGCTCCTACGAGCAGTACTTC.

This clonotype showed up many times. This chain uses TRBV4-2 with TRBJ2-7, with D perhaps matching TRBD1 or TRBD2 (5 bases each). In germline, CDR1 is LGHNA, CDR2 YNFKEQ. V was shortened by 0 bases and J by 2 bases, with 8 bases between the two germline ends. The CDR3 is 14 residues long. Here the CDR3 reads CASSQDRGAYEQYF. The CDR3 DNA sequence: TGTGCCAGCAGCCAAGATCGGGGCGCCTACGAGCAGTACTTC.